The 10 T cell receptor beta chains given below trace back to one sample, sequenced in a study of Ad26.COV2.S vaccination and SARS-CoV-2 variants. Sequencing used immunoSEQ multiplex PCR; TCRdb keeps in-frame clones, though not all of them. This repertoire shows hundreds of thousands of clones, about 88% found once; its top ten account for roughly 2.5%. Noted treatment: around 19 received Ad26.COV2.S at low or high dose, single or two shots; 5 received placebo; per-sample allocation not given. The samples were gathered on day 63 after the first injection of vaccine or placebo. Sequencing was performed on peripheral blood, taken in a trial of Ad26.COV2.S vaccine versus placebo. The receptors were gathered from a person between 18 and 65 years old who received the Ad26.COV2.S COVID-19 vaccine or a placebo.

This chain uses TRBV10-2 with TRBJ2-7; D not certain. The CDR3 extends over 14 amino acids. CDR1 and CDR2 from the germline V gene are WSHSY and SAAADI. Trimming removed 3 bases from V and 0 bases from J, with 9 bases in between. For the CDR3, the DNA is TGCGCCAGCAGTGAAGGCGGCAACTCCTACGAGCAGTACTTC. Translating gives CASSEGGNSYEQYF.

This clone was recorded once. CDR3 nucleotide sequence: TGTGCCAGCTCTCTCGGGGGGGGCTGGAATTCACCCCTCCACTTT. This sequence encodes CASSLGGGWNSPLHF. The rearrangement uses TRBV18 and TRBJ1-6, with D perhaps TRBD1 (6 bases). CDR1 and CDR2 (germline): KGHSH, LQKENI. With 6 bases removed from V and 7 bases from J, the gap between germline ends came to 16 bases. The CDR3 extends over 15 amino acids.

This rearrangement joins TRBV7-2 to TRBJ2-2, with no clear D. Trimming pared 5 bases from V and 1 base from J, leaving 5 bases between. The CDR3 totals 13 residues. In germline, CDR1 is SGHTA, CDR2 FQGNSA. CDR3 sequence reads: CASSTMNTGELFF. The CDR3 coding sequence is TGTGCCAGCAGCACCATGAACACCGGGGAGCTGTTTTTT.

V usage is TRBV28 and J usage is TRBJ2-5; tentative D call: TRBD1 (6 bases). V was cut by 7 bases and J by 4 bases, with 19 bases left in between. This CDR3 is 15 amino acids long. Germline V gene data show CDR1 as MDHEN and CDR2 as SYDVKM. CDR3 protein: CASTPGEQGRETQYF. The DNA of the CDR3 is TGTGCCAGCACTCCAGGGGAACAGGGAAGAGAGACCCAGTACTTC.

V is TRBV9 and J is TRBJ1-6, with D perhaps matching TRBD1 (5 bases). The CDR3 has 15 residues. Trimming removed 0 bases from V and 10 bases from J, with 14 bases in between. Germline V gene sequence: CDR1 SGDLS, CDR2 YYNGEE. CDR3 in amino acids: CASSVEGGVPSPLHF. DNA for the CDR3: TGTGCCAGCAGCGTAGAAGGAGGGGTACCCTCACCCCTCCACTTT.

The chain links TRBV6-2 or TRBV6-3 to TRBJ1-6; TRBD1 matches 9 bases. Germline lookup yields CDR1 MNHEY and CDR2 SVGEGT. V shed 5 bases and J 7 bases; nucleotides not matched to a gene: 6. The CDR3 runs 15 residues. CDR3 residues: CASSPSGTGNSPLHF. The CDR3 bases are TGTGCCAGCAGTCCCTCCGGGACAGGGAATTCACCCCTCCACTTT.

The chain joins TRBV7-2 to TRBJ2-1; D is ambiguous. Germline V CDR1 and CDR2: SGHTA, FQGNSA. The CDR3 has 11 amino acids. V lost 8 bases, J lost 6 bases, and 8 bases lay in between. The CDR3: CASRRANEQFF. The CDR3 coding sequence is TGTGCCAGCCGAAGGGCCAATGAGCAGTTCTTC.

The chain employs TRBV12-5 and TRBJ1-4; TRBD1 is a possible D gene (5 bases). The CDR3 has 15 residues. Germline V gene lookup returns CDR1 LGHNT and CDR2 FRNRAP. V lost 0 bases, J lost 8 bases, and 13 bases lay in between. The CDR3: CASGLVRGGGEKLFF. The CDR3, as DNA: TGTGCTAGTGGTTTGGTACGGGGGGGTGGCGAAAAACTGTTTTTT.

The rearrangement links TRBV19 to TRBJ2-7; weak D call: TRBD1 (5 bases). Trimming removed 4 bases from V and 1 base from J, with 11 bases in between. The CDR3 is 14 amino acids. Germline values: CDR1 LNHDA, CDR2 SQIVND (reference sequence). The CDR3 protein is CASSRQGWSYEQYV. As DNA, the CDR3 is TGTGCCAGTAGTAGGCAGGGTTGGTCCTACGAGCAGTACGTC.

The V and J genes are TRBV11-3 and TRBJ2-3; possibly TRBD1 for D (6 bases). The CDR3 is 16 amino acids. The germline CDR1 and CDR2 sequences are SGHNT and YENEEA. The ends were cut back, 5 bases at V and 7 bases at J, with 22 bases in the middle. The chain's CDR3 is CASSTRHRDRANTQYF. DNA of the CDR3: TGTGCCAGCAGCACCAGACACAGGGATAGGGCTAATACGCAGTATTTT.